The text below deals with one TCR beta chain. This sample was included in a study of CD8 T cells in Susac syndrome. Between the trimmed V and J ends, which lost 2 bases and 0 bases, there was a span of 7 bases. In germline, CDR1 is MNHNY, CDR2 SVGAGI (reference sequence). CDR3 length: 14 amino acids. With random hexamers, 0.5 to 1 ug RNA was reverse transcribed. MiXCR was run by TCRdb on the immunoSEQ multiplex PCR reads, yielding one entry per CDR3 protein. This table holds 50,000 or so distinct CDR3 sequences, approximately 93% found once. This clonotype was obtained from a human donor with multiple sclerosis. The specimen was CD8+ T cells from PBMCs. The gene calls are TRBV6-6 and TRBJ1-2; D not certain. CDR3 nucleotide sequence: TGTGCCAGCAGTTACGATTTTCCTAACTATGGCTACACCTTC. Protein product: CASSYDFPNYGYTF.